This TCR beta chain was captured by sequencing in a study of cytomegalovirus exposure and HLA in healthy donors. Germline values: CDR1 MGHRA, CDR2 YSYEKL. This CDR3 is 12 amino acids long. 60 Vbeta and 13 Jbeta primers were used in PCR. Assay used: immunoSEQ multiplex PCR; TCRdb lists only in-frame clones, some missing. The sample gives around 110,000 clones, roughly 66% of which show up once; approximately 1.5% is in the top ten. This clonotype was sampled from a man between 18 and 29 years old in good health and CMV-seronegative. This chain links TRBV4-1 with TRBJ2-5, with 7 bases lining up with TRBD1. The J call may be incorrect, as the DNA end agrees better with TRBJ2-7. The sample was PBMCs. Written as DNA, the CDR3 is TGCGCCAGCAGTGGACAGGACTACGAGCAGTACTTC. It yields the protein CASSGQDYEQYF.